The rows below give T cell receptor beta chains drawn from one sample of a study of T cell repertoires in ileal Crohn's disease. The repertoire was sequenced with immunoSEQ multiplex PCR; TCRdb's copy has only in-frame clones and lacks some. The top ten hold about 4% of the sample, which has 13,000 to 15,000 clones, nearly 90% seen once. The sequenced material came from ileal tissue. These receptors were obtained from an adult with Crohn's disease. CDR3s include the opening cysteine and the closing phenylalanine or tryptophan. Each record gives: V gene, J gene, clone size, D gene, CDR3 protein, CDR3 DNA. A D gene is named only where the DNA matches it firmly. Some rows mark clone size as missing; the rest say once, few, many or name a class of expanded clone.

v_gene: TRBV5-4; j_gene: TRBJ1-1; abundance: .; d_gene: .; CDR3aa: CASSLGTDNTEAFF; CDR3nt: TGTGCCAGCAGCTTGGGGACAGACAACACTGAAGCTTTCTTT
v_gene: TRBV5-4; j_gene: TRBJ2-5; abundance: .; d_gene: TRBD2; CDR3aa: CASSLDTSGGYQETQYF; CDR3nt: TGTGCCAGCAGCTTGGATACTAGCGGGGGGTACCAAGAGACCCAGTACTTC
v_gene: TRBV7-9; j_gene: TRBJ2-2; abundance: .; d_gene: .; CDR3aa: CASSPLTGELFF; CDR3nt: TGTGCCAGCAGCCCCCTTACCGGGGAGCTGTTTTTT
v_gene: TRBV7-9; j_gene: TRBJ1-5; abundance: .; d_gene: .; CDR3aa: CASSFNNQPQHF; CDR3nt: TGTGCCAGCAGCTTCAATAATCAGCCCCAGCATTTT
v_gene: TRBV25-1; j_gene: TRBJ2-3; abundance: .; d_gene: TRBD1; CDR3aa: CASGTGGTVTDTQYF; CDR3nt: TGTGCCAGCGGAACAGGGGGCACTGTCACAGATACGCAGTATTTT
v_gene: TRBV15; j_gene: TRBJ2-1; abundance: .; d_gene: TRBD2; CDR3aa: CATSRSLAGANEQFF; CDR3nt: TGTGCCACCAGCAGATCCCTAGCGGGAGCTAATGAGCAGTTCTTC
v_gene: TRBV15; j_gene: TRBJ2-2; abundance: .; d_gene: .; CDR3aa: CATSRVLSGVNTGELFF; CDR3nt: TGTGCCACCAGCAGAGTACTAAGCGGAGTGAACACCGGGGAGCTGTTTTTT
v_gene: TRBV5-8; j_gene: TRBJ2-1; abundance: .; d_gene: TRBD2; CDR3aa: CASSRGLAGDDEQFF; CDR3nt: TGTGCCAGCAGCAGGGGACTAGCGGGGGACGATGAGCAGTTCTTC
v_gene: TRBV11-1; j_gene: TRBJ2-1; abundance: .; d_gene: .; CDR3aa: CASSSSINEQFF; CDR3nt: TGTGCCAGCAGCTCCTCTATAAATGAGCAGTTCTTC
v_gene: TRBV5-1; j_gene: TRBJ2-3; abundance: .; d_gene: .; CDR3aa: CASSSGHPRTDTQYF; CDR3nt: TGCGCCAGCAGCTCCGGACACCCCCGCACAGATACGCAGTATTTT
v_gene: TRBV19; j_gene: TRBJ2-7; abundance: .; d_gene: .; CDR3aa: CASSIGLDWTYEQYF; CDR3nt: TGTGCCAGTAGTATCGGCCTCGACTGGACCTACGAGCAGTACTTC
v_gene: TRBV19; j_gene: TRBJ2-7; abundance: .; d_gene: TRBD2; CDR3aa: CASRLAGGPVIYEQYF; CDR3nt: TGTGCCAGCCGACTAGCGGGAGGGCCAGTTATATACGAGCAGTACTTC
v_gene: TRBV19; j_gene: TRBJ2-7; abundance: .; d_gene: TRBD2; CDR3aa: CASSSTGGRNEQYF; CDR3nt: TGTGCCAGTTCCTCTACTGGCGGGAGGAACGAGCAGTACTTC
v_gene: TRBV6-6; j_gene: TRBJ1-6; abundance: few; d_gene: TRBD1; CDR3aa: CASSPMTGLESPLHF; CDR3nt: TGTGCCAGCAGTCCCATGACAGGGTTGGAGTCACCCCTCCACTTT
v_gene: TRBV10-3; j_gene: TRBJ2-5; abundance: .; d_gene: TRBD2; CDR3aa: CAISEAEAGGRETQYF; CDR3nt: TGTGCCATCAGTGAGGCTGAGGCGGGGGGGCGAGAGACCCAGTACTTC
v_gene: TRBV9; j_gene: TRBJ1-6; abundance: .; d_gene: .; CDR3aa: CASSVAAGSNSPLHF; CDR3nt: TGTGCCAGCAGCGTAGCTGCAGGCTCGAATTCACCCCTCCACTTT